These 20 T cell receptor beta chains originate from one sample sequenced in a study of cytomegalovirus exposure and HLA in healthy donors. Here immunoSEQ multiplex PCR was the method, and the copy in TCRdb shows in-frame clones only, minus some. The sample consists of over 200,000 clones, around 90% of them appearing once. The specimen was PBMCs. Source of these receptors: a woman between 18 and 29 years old in good health and CMV-seronegative.

This chain connects TRBV19 to TRBJ2-7; 12 positions agree with TRBD1. The V gene end was trimmed by 4 bases and the J gene end by 5 bases; junction bases not matched to a gene: 6. The V gene's germline CDR1 is LNHDA and CDR2 SQIVND (reference sequence). The CDR3 spans 15 residues. CDR3 nucleotide sequence: TGTGCCAGTAGTAACCCGGGACAGGGGGCGGACGAGCAGTACTTC. Protein product: CASSNPGQGADEQYF.

Concerning this clone itself: This same CDR3 is encoded by further DNA sequences in the sample. V usage is TRBV7-2 and J usage is TRBJ2-5; the D gene is possibly TRBD1 (5 bases). Trimming cost V 1 base and J 2 bases, with 5 bases left between them. The CDR3 has 13 residues. The germline gives CDR1 SGHTA, CDR2 FQGNSA. Written as DNA, the CDR3 is TGTGCCAGCAGCTTAGGACAGCAAGAGACCCAGTACTTC. Amino acid sequence: CASSLGQQETQYF.

The chain links TRBV6-5 to TRBJ2-5; 8 nucleotides match TRBD2. This CDR3 comprises 16 residues. V lost 2 bases to trimming and J lost 2 bases; unmatched junction nucleotides: 7. Germline CDR1 is MNHEY and CDR2 is SVGAGI. The CDR3, as DNA: TGTGCCAGCAGTTACGGTAGCGGGGCCTATCAAGAGACCCAGTACTTC. Protein sequence: CASSYGSGAYQETQYF.

The chain couples TRBV5-1 to TRBJ1-2; D unresolved. Trimming took 2 bases from V and 4 from J, leaving 12 bases between them. The CDR3 spans 14 residues. Per germline, CDR1 SGHRS and CDR2 YFSETQ. The CDR3, as DNA: TGCGCCAGCAGCTTCAGCGTCGCTGGCTATGGCTACACCTTC. This translates into CASSFSVAGYGYTF.

The chain uses TRBV28 and TRBJ2-2; weak D call: TRBD2 (6 bases). Germline V gene lookup returns CDR1 MDHEN and CDR2 SYDVKM. The CDR3 totals 16 residues. Trimming removed 4 bases at V and 1 base at J, with 13 bases between. CDR3 DNA: TGTGCCAGCAGTTCTCCCTCCGGGGGGAACACCGGGGAGCTGTTTTTT. This translates into CASSSPSGGNTGELFF.

The chain carries TRBV13 and TRBJ1-5; 10 bases align to TRBD1. This CDR3 is 16 amino acids long. Germline-derived CDR1 and CDR2 are PRHDT and FYEKMQ (reference sequence). V gave up 2 bases and J gave up 5 bases; unmatched junction bases: 6. DNA for the CDR3: TGTGCCAGCAGCTTAAGGACAGGGGGTCACGATCAGCCCCAGCATTTT. It codes for CASSLRTGGHDQPQHF.

The chain is built from TRBV28 and TRBJ1-5; TRBD1 matches 9 bases. Germline trimming cut 7 bases from V and 6 bases from J; bases unmatched to any gene: 1. This CDR3 region has 12 residues. Germline-derived CDR1 and CDR2 are MDHEN and SYDVKM. The CDR3, as DNA: TGTGCCAGCACGACAGGGGGTCAGCCCCAGCATTTT. Translating gives CASTTGGQPQHF.

The chain has TRBV11-1 and TRBJ1-6, with 7 bases fitting TRBD1. V dropped 3 bases and J dropped 10; count of bases not matched to a gene: 6. Germline-derived CDR1 and CDR2 are SGHAT and FQDESV (reference sequence). This CDR3 is 14 amino acids long. The CDR3 loop is CASSFGTVGSPLHF. In nucleotides, the CDR3 is TGTGCCAGCAGCTTTGGGACAGTTGGATCACCCCTCCACTTT.

V usage is TRBV28 and J usage is TRBJ1-1; D may be TRBD1 (5 bases). The V gene lost 2 bases and the J gene lost 1 base, with 8 bases spanning the gap. This CDR3 has 14 amino acids. CDR1 and CDR2 from the germline V gene are MDHEN and SYDVKM. The CDR3: CASSLRGKNTEAFF. The CDR3 nucleotides are TGTGCCAGCAGTTTAAGGGGAAAGAACACTGAAGCTTTCTTT.

By frequency in the sample, this clone is medium-sized. This chain connects TRBV4-2 to TRBJ2-2; a possible D gene is TRBD2 (6 bases). The V gene's germline CDR1 is LGHNA and CDR2 YNFKEQ. Trimming stripped 0 bases from V and 2 bases from J, with 13 bases between. This CDR3 has 17 amino acids. The CDR3: CASSQDYVADNTGELFF. The CDR3 coding sequence is TGTGCCAGCAGCCAAGATTATGTAGCGGATAACACCGGGGAGCTGTTTTTT.

The chain couples TRBV29-1 to TRBJ2-1; 9 bases line up with TRBD1. V shed 8 bases, J shed 7 bases, and the junction held 9 bases outside the gene matches. Germline-derived CDR1 and CDR2 are SQVTM and ANQGSEA. This CDR3 has 13 residues. CDR3 nucleotide sequence: TGCAGCACCCAGTGGGACAGGGCTAATGAGCAGTTCTTC. It translates to CSTQWDRANEQFF.

The CDR3 DNA is TGTGCCAGCAGGACTAAGCTTGGCCCTGACACTGAAGCTTTCTTT. Translating it yields CASRTKLGPDTEAFF. The chain carries TRBV28 and TRBJ1-1; no clear D gene. Germline V gives CDR1 MDHEN, CDR2 SYDVKM. V was shortened by 6 bases and J by 3 bases, with 17 bases between the two germline ends. This CDR3 contains 15 residues.

In this sample, this clone turned up once. The rearrangement links TRBV9 to TRBJ1-6; 7 bases are a match to TRBD1. The CDR3 covers 15 residues. V dropped 3 bases and J dropped 5; count of bases not matched to a gene: 5. Germline V gene lookup returns CDR1 SGDLS and CDR2 YYNGEE. CDR3 residues: CASSGYRGNNSPLHF. The DNA of the CDR3 is TGTGCCAGCAGCGGATACAGGGGAAATAATTCACCCCTCCACTTT.

This chain uses TRBV4-3 with TRBJ2-1, with 10 positions matching TRBD2. Germline V CDR1 and CDR2: LGHNA, YSLEER. The CDR3 loop spans 16 amino acids. V gave up 4 bases and J gave up 6 bases; unmatched junction bases: 9. The CDR3 loop is CASSRTLAGEGNEQFF. The CDR3 DNA follows: TGCGCCAGCAGCCGAACCCTAGCGGGGGAAGGCAATGAGCAGTTCTTC.

The chain couples TRBV7-9 to TRBJ2-7, with D possibly TRBD1 on 6 matching bases. V was cut by 5 bases and J by 3 bases, with 17 bases left in between. Germline CDR1 and CDR2: SEHNR and FQNEAQ (reference sequence). The CDR3 extends over 15 amino acids. CDR3 loop: CASSKTGQSSYEQYV. The DNA of the CDR3 is TGTGCCAGCAGCAAAACCGGACAGTCTAGCTACGAGCAGTACGTC.

This clone occurred once. The chain employs TRBV27 and TRBJ2-3; the D is unclear. V was pared by 1 base and J by 5 bases, with 10 bases between. CDR3 size: 14 residues. CDR1 and CDR2 from the germline V gene are MNHEY and SMNVEV (reference sequence). DNA of the CDR3: TGTGCCAGCAGTTTATTACCCCTCGGAGATACGCAGTATTTT. It codes for CASSLLPLGDTQYF.

V is TRBV7-6 and J is TRBJ2-5; D is possibly TRBD2 (7 bases). Germline CDR1 is SGHVS and CDR2 is FNYEAQ. Trimming shortened V by 1 base and J by 4 bases, and 19 bases separated the two germline ends. The CDR3 spans 17 residues. The CDR3 sequence is CASSLEGVGGEGETQYF. The CDR3, as DNA: TGTGCCAGCAGCTTAGAGGGGGTCGGCGGGGAGGGAGAGACCCAGTACTTC.

The chain has TRBV5-1 and TRBJ2-2, with 9 bases matching TRBD2. Germline trimming cut 0 bases from V and 3 bases from J; bases unmatched to any gene: 9. Per germline, CDR1 SGHRS and CDR2 YFSETQ. The CDR3 covers 18 residues. The CDR3 is CASSLGSFGGGDTGELFF. CDR3 in DNA: TGCGCCAGCAGCTTGGGCTCCTTCGGCGGGGGGGACACCGGGGAGCTGTTTTTT.

The V call is TRBV10-1, the J call TRBJ1-5; a possible D gene is TRBD1 (6 bases). Trimming shortened V by 2 bases and J by 3 bases, and 8 bases separated the two germline ends. Germline CDR1 and CDR2: WNHNN and SYGVQD (reference sequence). This CDR3 has 14 amino acids. The CDR3 DNA reads TGCGCCAGCAGTGAGGCAGGGGTCAATCAGCCCCAGCATTTT. It translates to CASSEAGVNQPQHF.

J is TRBJ1-5 and V is TRBV6-5; no clear D. Trimming removed 5 bases at V and 9 bases at J, with 17 bases between. The germline V gene has CDR1 MNHEY and CDR2 SVGAGI. This CDR3 comprises 14 residues. The CDR3 coding sequence is TGTGCCAGCAGTAAGGGCGGGGATTCTCGGCCCCAGCATTTT. Translation: CASSKGGDSRPQHF.